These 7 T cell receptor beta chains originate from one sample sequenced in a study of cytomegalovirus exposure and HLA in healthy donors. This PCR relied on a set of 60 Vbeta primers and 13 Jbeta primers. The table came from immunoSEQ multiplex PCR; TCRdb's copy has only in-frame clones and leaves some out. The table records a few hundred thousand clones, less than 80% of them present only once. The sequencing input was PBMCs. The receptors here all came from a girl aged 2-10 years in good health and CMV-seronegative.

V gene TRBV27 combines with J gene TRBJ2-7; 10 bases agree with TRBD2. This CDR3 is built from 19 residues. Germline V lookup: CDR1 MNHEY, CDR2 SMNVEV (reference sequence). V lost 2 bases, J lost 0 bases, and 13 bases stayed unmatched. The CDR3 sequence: CASSLRRASSGGFSYEQYF. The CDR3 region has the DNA TGTGCCAGCAGTTTACGTCGGGCGTCTAGCGGGGGTTTCTCCTACGAGCAGTACTTC.

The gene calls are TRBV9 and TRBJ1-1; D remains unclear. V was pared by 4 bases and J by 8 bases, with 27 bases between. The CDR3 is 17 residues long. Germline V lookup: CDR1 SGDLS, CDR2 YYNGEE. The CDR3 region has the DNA TGTGCCAGCAGCCCACGCCTTACGTTAGACTTCTTTCCAGAAGCTTTCTTT. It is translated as CASSPRLTLDFFPEAFF.

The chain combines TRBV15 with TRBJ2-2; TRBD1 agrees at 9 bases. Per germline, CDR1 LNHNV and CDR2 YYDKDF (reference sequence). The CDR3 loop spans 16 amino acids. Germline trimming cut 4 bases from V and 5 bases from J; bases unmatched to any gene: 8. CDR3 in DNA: TGTGCCACCAGCAAGAATATCGGACAGGGGACCGGGGAGCTGTTTTTT. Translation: CATSKNIGQGTGELFF.

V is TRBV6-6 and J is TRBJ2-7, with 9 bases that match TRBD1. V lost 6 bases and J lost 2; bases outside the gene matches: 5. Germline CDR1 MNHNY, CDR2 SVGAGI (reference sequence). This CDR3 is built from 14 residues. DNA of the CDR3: TGTGCCAGCAGACCACGGGACAGGGCCTACGAGCAGTACTTC. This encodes CASRPRDRAYEQYF.

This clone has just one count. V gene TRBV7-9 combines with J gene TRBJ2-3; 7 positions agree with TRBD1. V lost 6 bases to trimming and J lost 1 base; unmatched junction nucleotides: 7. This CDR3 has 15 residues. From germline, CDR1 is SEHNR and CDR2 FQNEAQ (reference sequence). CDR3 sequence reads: CASSQQGLRTDTQYF. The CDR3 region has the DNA TGTGCCAGCAGTCAACAGGGGTTGCGCACAGATACGCAGTATTTT.

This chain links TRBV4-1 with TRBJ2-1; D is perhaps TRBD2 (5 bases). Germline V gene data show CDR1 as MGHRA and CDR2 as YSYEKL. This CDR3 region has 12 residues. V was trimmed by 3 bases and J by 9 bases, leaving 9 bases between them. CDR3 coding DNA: TGCGCCAGCAGCCATCGGGGATCTGAGCAGTTCTTC. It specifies CASSHRGSEQFF.

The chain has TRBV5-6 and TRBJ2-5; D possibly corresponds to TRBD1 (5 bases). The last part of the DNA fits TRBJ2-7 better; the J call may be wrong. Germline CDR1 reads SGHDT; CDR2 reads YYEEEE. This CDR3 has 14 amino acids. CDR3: CASSSARARHEQYF. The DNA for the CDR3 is TGTGCCAGCAGCTCAGCCAGGGCTCGGCACGAGCAGTACTTC.